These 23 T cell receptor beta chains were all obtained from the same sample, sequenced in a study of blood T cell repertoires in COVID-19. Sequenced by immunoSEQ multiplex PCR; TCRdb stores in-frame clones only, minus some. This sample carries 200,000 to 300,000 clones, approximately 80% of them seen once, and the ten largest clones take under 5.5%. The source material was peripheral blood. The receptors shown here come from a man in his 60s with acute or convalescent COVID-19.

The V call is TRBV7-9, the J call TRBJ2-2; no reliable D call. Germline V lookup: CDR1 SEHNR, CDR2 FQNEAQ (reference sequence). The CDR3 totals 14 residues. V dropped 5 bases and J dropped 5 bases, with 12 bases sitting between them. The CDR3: CASSELASTGELFF. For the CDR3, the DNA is TGTGCCAGCAGCGAGTTAGCATCTACCGGGGAGCTGTTTTTT. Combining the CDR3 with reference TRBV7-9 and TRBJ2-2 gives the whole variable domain DTGVSQNPRHKITKRGQNVTFRCDPISEHNRLYWYRQTLGQGPEFLTYFQNEAQLEKSRLLSDRFSAERPKGSFSTLEIQRTEQGDSAMYLCASSELASTGELFFGEGSRLTVL.

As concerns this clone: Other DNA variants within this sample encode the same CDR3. CDR3 DNA: TGCGCCAGCAGCTTGGGACAGGGGAACACCGGGGAGCTGTTTTTT. Its translation is CASSLGQGNTGELFF. The chain combines TRBV5-1 with TRBJ2-2; 7 bases line up with TRBD1. This CDR3 spans 15 amino acids. Germline V gene data show CDR1 as SGHRS and CDR2 as YFSETQ. Trimming took 0 bases from V and 1 from J; bases not matched to a gene: 0.

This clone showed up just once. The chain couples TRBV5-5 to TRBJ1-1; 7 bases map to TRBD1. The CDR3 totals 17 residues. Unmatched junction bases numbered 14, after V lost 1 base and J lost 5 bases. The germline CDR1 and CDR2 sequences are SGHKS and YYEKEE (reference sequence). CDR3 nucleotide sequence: TGTGCCAGCAGCTTGAGCACCGGGACAGCTTCGAAGACTGAAGCTTTCTTT. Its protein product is CASSLSTGTASKTEAFF.

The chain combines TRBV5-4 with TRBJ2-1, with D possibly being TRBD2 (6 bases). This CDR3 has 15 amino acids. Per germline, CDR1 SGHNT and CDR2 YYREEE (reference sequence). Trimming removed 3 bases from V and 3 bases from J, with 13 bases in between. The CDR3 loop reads CASSSTLASYNEQFF. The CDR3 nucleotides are TGTGCCAGCAGCTCCACGCTAGCGAGCTACAATGAGCAGTTCTTC. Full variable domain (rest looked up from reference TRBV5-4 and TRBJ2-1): ETGVTQSPTHLIKTRGQQVTLRCSSQSGHNTVSWYQQALGQGPQFIFQYYREEENGRGNFPPRFSGLQFPNYSSELNVNALELDDSALYLCASSSTLASYNEQFFGPGTRLTVL.

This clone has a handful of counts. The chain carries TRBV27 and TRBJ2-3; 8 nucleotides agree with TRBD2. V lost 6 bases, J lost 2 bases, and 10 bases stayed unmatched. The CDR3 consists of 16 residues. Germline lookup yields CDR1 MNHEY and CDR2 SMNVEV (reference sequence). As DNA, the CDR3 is TGTGCCAGCAGGACTGGTGGCGGGAGGCTCACAGATACGCAGTATTTT. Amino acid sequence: CASRTGGGRLTDTQYF.

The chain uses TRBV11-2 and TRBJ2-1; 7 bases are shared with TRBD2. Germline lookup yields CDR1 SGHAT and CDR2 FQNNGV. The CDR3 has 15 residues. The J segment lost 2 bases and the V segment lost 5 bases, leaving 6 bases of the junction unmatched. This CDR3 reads CASSIGTTTYNEQFF. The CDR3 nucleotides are TGTGCCAGCAGCATCGGGACTACCACCTACAATGAGCAGTTCTTC.

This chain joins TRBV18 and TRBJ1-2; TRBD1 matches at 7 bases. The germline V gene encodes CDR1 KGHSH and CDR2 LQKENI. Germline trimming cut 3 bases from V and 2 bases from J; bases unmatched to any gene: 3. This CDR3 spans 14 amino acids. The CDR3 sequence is CASSPTGTNYGYTF. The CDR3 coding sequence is TGTGCCAGCTCACCGACAGGGACCAACTATGGCTACACCTTC.

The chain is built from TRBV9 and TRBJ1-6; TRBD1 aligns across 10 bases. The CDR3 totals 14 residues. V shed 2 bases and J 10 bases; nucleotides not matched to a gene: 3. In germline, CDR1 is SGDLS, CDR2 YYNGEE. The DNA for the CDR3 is TGTGCCAGCAGCGTGGGACAGGGGAAATCACCCCTCCACTTT. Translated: CASSVGQGKSPLHF. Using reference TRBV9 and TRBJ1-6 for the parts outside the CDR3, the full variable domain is DSGVTQTPKHLITATGQRVTLRCSPRSGDLSVYWYQQSLDQGLQFLIQYYNGEERAKGNILERFSAQQFPDLHSELNLSSLELGDSALYFCASSVGQGKSPLHFGNGTRLTVT.

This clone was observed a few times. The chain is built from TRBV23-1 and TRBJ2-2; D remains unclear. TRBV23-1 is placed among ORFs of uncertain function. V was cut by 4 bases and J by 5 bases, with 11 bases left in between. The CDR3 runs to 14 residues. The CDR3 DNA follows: TGCGCCAGCAGTCGCACTCCTTTGACCGGGGAGCTGTTTTTT. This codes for CASSRTPLTGELFF.

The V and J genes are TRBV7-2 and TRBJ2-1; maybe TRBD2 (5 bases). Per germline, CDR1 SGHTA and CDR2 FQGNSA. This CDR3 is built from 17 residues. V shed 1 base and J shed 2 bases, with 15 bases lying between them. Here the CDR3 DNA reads TGTGCCAGCAGCTTAGGCCCGCGTGCGAGGGCCTACAATGAGCAGTTCTTC. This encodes CASSLGPRARAYNEQFF. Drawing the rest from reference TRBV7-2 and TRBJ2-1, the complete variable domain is GAGVSQSPSNKVTEKGKDVELRCDPISGHTALYWYRQSLGQGLEFLIYFQGNSAPDKSGLPSDRFSAERTGGSVSTLTIQRTQQEDSAVYLCASSLGPRARAYNEQFFGPGTRLTVL.

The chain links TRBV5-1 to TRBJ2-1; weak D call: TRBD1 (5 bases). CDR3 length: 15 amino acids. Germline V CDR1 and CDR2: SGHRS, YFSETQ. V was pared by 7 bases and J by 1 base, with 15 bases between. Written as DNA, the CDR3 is TGCGCCAGCGGTAGAACAGGTCGTTCCTACAATGAGCAGTTCTTC. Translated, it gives CASGRTGRSYNEQFF.

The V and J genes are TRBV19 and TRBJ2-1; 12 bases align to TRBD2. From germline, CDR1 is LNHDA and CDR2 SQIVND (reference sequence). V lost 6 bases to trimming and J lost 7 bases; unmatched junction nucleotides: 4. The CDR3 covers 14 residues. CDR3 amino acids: CASSTSGGFNEQFF. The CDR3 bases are TGTGCCAGTAGCACTAGCGGGGGGTTTAATGAGCAGTTCTTC. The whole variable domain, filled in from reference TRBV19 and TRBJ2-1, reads DGGITQSPKYLFRKEGQNVTLSCEQNLNHDAMYWYRQDPGQGLRLIYYSQIVNDFQKGDIAEGYSVSREKKESFPLTVTSAQKNPTAFYLCASSTSGGFNEQFFGPGTRLTVL.

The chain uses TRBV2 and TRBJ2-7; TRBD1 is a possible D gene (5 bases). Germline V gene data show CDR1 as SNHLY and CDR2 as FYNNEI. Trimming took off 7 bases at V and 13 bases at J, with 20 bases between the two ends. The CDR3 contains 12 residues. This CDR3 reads CASNVVQGPSYF. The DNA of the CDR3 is TGTGCCAGCAATGTAGTCCAGGGCCCTTCATACTTC.

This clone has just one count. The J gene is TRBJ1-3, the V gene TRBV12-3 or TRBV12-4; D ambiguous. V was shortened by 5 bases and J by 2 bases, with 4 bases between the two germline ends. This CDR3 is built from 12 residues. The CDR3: CASSRTGNTIYF. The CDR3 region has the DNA TGTGCCAGCAGTCGTACTGGAAACACCATATATTTT.

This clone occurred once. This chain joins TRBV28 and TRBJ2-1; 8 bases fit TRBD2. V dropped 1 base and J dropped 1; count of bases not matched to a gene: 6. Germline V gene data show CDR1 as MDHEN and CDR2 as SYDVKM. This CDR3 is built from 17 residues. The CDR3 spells CASSLFEERESYNEQFF. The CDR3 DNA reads TGTGCCAGCAGTTTATTCGAGGAGCGGGAGTCCTACAATGAGCAGTTCTTC.

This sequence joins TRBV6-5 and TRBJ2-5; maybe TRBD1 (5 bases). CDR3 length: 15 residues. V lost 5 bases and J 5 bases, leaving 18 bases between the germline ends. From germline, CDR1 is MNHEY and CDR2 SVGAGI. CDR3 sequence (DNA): TGTGCCAGCAGTCAAAACTCAGGGTACGGGGAGACCCAGTACTTC. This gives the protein CASSQNSGYGETQYF.

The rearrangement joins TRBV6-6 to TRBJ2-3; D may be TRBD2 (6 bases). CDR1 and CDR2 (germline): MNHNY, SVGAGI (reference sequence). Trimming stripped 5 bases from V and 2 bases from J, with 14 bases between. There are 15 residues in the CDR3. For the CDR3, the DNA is TGTGCCAGCAGTCCTGGGGGACTGAACACAGATACGCAGTATTTT. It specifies CASSPGGLNTDTQYF.

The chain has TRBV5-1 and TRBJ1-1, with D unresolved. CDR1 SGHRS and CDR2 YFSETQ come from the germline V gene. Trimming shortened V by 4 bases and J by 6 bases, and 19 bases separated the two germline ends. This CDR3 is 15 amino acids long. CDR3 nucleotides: TGCGCCAGCAGCCGCCCGGGAGGGAATTTAGCTGAAGCTTTCTTT. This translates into CASSRPGGNLAEAFF.

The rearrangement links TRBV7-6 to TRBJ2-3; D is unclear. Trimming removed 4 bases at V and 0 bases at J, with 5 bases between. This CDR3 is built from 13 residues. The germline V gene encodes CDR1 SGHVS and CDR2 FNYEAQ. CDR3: CASSSGSTDTQYF. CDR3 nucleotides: TGTGCCAGCAGCTCGGGTAGCACAGATACGCAGTATTTT. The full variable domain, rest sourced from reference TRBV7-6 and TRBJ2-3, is GAGVSQSPRYKVTKRGQDVALRCDPISGHVSLYWYRQALGQGPEFLTYFNYEAQQDKSGLPNDRFSAERPEGSISTLTIQRTEQRDSAMYRCASSSGSTDTQYFGPGTRLTVL.

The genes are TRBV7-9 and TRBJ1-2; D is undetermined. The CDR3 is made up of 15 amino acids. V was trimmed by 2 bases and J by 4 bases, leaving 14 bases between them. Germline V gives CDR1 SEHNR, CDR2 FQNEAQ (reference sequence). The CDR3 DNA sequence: TGTGCCAGCAGCTTAACCGGGAGTATGGGCTATGGCTACACCTTC. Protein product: CASSLTGSMGYGYTF.

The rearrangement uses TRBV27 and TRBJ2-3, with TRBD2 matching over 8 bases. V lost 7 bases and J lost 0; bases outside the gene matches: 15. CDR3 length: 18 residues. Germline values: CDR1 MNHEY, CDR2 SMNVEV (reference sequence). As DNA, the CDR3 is TGTGCCAGCAAGCCCCTCCGACTAGCGTGGTATAGCACAGATACGCAGTATTTT. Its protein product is CASKPLRLAWYSTDTQYF.

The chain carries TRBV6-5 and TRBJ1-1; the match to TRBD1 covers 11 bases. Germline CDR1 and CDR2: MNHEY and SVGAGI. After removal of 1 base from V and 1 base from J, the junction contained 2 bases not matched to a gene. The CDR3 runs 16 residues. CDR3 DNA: TGTGCCAGCAGTTACTACGGGACAGGGGGGAACACTGAAGCTTTCTTT. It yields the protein CASSYYGTGGNTEAFF.

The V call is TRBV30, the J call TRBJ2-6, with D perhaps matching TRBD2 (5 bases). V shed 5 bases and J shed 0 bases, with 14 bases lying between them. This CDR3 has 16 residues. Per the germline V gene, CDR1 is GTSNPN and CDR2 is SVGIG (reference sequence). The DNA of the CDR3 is TGTGCCTGGGACTTCGGAGGTAGCTCTGGGGCCAACGTCCTGACTTTC. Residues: CAWDFGGSSGANVLTF. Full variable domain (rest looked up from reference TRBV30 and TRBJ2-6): SQTIHQWPATLVQPVGSPLSLECTVEGTSNPNLYWYRQAAGRGLQLLFYSVGIGQISSEVPQNLSASRPQDRQFILSSKKLLLSDSGFYLCAWDFGGSSGANVLTFGAGSRLTVL.